One sample yielded the 6 T cell receptor beta chains listed below, sequenced in a study of control samples from healthy donors and cancer patients. The data were produced by immunoSEQ multiplex PCR, yet TCRdb's version contains in-frame clones alone and is incomplete. The sample carries about 120,000 clones, 80% to 90% recorded once. Sequences were obtained from PBMCs. The receptors here all came from a woman between 50 and 59 years old with colorectal cancer.

This clone was observed a single time. This chain joins TRBV11-2 and TRBJ1-2; 8 bases are shared with TRBD1. Germline assignment: CDR1 SGHAT and CDR2 FQNNGV. V shed 5 bases, J shed 4 bases, and the junction held 9 bases outside the gene matches. This CDR3 is 15 amino acids long. The CDR3 bases are TGTGCCAGCAGCCAAGGACAGGGCGGGAGCTATGGCTACACCTTC. Encoded protein: CASSQGQGGSYGYTF. The variable domain in full, completed from reference TRBV11-2 and TRBJ1-2, reads EAGVAQSPRYKIIEKRQSVAFWCNPISGHATLYWYQQILGQGPKLLIQFQNNGVVDDSQLPKDRFSAERLKGVDSTLKIQPAKLEDSAVYLCASSQGQGGSYGYTFGSGTRLTVV.

This clone was detected a few times. The rearrangement links TRBV15 to TRBJ2-1; 10 bases align to TRBD2. Germline V gene lookup returns CDR1 LNHNV and CDR2 YYDKDF (reference sequence). V gave up 6 bases and J gave up 8 bases; unmatched junction bases: 4. This CDR3 comprises 13 residues. CDR3 region: CATREAGGHEQFF. CDR3 DNA sequence: TGTGCCACCAGGGAAGCGGGGGGGCATGAGCAGTTCTTC.

The chain links TRBV7-7 to TRBJ1-4; perhaps TRBD1 as D (5 bases). The CDR3 spans 15 residues. CDR1 is SSHAT and CDR2 is FNYEAQ in the germline V gene (reference sequence). V gave up 3 bases and J gave up 5 bases, with 13 bases separating them. This chain's CDR3 is CASSLGGSPNEKLFF. The CDR3 DNA reads as TGTGCCAGCAGCTTGGGGGGGTCCCCCAATGAAAAACTGTTTTTT. The full variable domain, completed using reference TRBV7-7 and TRBJ1-4, is GAGVSQSPRYKVTKRGQDVTLRCDPISSHATLYWYQQALGQGPEFLTYFNYEAQPDKSGLPSDRFSAERPEGSISTLTIQRTEQRDSAMYRCASSLGGSPNEKLFFGSGTQLSVL.

The V call is TRBV28, the J call TRBJ1-1, with D perhaps TRBD1 (5 bases). Germline-derived CDR1 and CDR2 are MDHEN and SYDVKM. There are 15 residues in the CDR3. V was pared by 5 bases and J by 5 bases, with 18 bases between. The CDR3 DNA is TGTGCCAGCAGTGTAAGGGCAGGGCGCAGAACTGAAGCTTTCTTT. Its translation: CASSVRAGRRTEAFF.

The V call is TRBV2, the J call TRBJ1-2; D is perhaps TRBD1 (5 bases). V lost 5 bases and J lost 8, with 12 bases in between. CDR1 and CDR2 (germline): SNHLY, FYNNEI. CDR3 size: 12 residues. The CDR3 region is CASSFGREGYTF. CDR3 DNA: TGTGCCAGCAGTTTTGGCAGGGAGGGCTACACCTTC.

The chain uses TRBV18 and TRBJ1-1, with D unresolved. The CDR3 is 13 residues long. Germline V CDR1 and CDR2: KGHSH, LQKENI. V lost 3 bases and J lost 8, with 13 bases in between. CDR3 amino acids: CASSPVGHREAFF. The DNA for the CDR3 is TGTGCCAGCTCACCGGTTGGTCATAGAGAAGCTTTCTTT.